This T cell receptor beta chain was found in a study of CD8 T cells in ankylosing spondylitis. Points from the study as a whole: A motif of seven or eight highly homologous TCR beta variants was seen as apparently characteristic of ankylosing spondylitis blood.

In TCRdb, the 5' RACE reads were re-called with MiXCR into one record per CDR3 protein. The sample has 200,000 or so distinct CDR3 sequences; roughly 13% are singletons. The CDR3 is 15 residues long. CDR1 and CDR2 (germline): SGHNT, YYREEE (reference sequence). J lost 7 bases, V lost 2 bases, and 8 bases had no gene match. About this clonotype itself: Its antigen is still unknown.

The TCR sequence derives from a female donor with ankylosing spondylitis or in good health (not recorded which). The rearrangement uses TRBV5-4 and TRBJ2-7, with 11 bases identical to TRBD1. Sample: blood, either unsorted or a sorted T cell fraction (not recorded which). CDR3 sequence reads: CASSFGQGASREQYF. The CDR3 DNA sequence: TGTGCCAGCAGCTTCGGACAGGGGGCATCGAGAGAGCAGTACTTC.